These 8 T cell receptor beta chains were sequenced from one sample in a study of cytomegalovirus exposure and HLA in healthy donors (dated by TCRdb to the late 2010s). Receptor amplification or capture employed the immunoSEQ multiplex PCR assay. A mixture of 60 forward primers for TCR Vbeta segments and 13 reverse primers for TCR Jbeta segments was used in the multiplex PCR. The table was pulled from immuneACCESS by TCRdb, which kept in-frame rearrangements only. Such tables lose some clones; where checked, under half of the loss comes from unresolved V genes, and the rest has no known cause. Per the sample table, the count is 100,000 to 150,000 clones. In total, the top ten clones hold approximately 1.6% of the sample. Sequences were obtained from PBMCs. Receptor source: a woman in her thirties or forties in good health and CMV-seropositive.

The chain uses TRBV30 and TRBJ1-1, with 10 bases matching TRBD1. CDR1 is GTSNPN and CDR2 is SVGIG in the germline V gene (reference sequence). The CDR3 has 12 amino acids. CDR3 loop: CAWDRGNTEAFF. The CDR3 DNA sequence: TGTGCTTGGGACAGGGGGAACACTGAAGCTTTCTTT.

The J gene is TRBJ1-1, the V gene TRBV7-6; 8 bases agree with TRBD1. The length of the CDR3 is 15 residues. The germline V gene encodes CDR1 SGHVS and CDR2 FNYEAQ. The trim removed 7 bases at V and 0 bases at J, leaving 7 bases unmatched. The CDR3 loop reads CASTRDRGLNTEAFF. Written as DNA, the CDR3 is TGTGCCAGCACTAGAGACAGGGGATTGAACACTGAAGCTTTCTTT.

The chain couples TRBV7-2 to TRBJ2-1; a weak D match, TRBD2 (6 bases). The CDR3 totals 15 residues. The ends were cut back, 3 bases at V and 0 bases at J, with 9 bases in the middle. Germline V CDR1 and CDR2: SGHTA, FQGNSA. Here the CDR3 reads CASSFAGSSYNEQFF. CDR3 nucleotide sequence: TGTGCCAGCAGCTTCGCGGGGAGCTCCTACAATGAGCAGTTCTTC. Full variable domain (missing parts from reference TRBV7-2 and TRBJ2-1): GAGVSQSPSNKVTEKGKDVELRCDPISGHTALYWYRQSLGQGLEFLIYFQGNSAPDKSGLPSDRFSAERTGGSVSTLTIQRTQQEDSAVYLCASSFAGSSYNEQFFGPGTRLTVL.

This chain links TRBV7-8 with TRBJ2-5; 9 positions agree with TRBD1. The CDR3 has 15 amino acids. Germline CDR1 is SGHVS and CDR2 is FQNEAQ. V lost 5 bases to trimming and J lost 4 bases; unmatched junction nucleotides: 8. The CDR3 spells CASSVRDRDLETQYF. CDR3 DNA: TGTGCCAGCAGCGTCCGGGACAGGGATTTAGAGACCCAGTACTTC.

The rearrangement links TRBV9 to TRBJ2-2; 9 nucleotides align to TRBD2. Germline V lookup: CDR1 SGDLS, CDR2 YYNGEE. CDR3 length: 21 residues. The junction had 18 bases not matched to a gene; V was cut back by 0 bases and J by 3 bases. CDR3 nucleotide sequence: TGTGCCAGCAGCGTAGAACCCCCTAGCGGGATATACAAGTCGTACACCGGGGAGCTGTTTTTT. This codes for CASSVEPPSGIYKSYTGELFF.

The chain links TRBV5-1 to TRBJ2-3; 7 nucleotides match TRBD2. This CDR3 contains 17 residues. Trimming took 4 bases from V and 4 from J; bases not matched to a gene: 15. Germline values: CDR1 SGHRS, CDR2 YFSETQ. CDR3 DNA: TGCGCCAGCAGCCCCCGGGGCGGCGGGAGACCGGCAGATACGCAGTATTTT. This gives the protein CASSPRGGGRPADTQYF. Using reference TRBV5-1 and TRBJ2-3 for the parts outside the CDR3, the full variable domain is KAGVTQTPRYLIKTRGQQVTLSCSPISGHRSVSWYQQTPGQGLQFLFEYFSETQRNKGNFPGRFSGRQFSNSRSEMNVSTLELGDSALYLCASSPRGGGRPADTQYFGPGTRLTVL.

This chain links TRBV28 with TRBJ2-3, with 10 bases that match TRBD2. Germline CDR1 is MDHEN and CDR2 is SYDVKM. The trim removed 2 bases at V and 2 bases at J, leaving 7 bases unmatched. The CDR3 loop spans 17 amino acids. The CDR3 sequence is CASSLEVAGGFTDTQYF. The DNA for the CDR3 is TGTGCCAGCAGTTTAGAGGTAGCGGGAGGATTCACAGATACGCAGTATTTT.

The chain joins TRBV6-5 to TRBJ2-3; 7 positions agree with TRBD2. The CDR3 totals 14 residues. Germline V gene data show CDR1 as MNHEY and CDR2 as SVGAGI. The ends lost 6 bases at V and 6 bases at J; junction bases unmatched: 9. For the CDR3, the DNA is TGTGCCAGCAGCCTTAGCGACGGGGGGGATACGCAGTATTTT. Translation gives CASSLSDGGDTQYF.